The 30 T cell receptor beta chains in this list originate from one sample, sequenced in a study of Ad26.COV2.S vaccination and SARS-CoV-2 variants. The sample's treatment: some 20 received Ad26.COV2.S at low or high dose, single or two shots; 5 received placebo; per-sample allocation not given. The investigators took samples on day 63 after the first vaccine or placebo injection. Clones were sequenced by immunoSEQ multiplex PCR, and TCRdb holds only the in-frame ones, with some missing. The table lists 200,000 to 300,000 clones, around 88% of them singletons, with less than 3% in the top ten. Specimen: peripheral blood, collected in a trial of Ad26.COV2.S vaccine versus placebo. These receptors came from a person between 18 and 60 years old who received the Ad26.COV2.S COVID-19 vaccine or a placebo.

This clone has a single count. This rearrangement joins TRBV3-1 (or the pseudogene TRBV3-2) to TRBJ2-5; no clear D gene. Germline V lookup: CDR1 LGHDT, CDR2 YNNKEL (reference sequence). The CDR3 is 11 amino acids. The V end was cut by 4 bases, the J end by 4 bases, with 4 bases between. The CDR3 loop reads CASSLRETQYF. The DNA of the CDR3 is TGTGCCAGCAGCCTCCGAGAGACCCAGTACTTC.

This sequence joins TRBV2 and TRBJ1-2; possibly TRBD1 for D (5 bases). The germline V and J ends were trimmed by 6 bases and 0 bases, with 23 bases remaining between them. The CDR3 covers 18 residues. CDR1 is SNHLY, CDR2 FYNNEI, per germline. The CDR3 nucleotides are TGTGCCAGCAGCCCTGGTAGAAGTCAGGGCCCTTCTAACTATGGCTACACCTTC. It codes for CASSPGRSQGPSNYGYTF. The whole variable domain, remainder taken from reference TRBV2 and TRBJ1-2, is EPEVTQTPSHQVTQMGQEVILRCVPISNHLYFYWYRQILGQKVEFLVSFYNNEISEKSEIFDDQFSVERPDGSNFTLKIRSTKLEDSAMYFCASSPGRSQGPSNYGYTFGSGTRLTVV.

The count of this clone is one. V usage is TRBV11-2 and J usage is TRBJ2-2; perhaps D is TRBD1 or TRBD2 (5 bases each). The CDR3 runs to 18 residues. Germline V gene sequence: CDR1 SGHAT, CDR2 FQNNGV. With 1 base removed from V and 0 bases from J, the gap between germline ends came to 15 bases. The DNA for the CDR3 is TGTGCCAGCAGCTTAGCGGGACCATCTGCTACGAACACCGGGGAGCTGTTTTTT. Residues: CASSLAGPSATNTGELFF.

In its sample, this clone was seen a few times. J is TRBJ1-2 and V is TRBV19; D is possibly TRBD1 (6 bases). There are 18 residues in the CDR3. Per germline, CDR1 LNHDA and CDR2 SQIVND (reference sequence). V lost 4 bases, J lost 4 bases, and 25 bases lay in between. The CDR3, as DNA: TGTGCCAGTAGTAGAGGCATCAAACCGGGACAAAAGAGCTATGGCTACACCTTC. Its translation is CASSRGIKPGQKSYGYTF. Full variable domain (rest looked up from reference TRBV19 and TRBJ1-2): DGGITQSPKYLFRKEGQNVTLSCEQNLNHDAMYWYRQDPGQGLRLIYYSQIVNDFQKGDIAEGYSVSREKKESFPLTVTSAQKNPTAFYLCASSRGIKPGQKSYGYTFGSGTRLTVV.

This CDR3 is CATSDPKRVRNGEQFF. The CDR3 DNA follows: TGTGCCACCAGTGACCCAAAGAGGGTCAGGAATGGTGAGCAGTTCTTC. The genes are TRBV24-1 and TRBJ2-1; TRBD2 might be the D (5 bases). The V gene's germline CDR1 is KGHDR and CDR2 SFDVKD. The CDR3 extends over 16 amino acids. Trimming cost V 4 bases and J 9 bases, with 21 bases left between them.

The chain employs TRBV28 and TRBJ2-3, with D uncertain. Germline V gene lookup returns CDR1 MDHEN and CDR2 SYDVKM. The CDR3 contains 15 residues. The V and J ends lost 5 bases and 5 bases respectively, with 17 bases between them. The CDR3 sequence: CASSPIGPHGDTQYF. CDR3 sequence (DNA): TGTGCCAGCAGTCCTATAGGGCCCCACGGAGATACGCAGTATTTT.

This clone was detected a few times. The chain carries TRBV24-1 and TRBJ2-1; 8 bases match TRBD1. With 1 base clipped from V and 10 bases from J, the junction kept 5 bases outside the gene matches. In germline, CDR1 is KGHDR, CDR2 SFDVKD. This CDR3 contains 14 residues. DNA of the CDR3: TGTGCCACCAGTGATTTAAGGGACAGGCAGGAGCAGTTCTTC. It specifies CATSDLRDRQEQFF.

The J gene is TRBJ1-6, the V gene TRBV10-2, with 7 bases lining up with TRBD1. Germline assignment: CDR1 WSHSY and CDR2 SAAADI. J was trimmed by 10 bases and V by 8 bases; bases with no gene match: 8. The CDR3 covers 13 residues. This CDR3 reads CASSDRVWSPLHF. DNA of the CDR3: TGCGCCAGCTCCGACAGGGTTTGGTCACCCCTCCACTTT.

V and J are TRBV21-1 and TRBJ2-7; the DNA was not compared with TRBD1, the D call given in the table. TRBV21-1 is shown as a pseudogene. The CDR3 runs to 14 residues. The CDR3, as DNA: TGTGCTAGCGTTGCGGAGGGACAGTTATACGAGCAGTACTTC. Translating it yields CASVAEGQLYEQYF.

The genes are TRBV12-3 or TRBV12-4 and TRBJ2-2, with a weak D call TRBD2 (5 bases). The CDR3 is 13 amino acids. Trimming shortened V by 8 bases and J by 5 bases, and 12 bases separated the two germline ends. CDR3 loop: CASLTRDTGELFF. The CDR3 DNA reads TGTGCCAGCCTAACTAGAGATACCGGGGAGCTGTTTTTT.

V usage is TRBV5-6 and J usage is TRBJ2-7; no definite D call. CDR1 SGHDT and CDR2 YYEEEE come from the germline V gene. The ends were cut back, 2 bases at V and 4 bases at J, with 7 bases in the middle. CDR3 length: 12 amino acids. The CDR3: CASSLPGYEQYF. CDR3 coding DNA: TGTGCCAGCAGCTTACCGGGTTACGAGCAGTACTTC.

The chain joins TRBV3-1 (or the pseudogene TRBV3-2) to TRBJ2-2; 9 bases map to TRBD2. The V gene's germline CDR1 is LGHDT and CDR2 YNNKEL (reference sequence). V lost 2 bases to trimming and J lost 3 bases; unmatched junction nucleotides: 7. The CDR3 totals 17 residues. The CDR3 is CASSQFRSGGDTGELFF. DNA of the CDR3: TGTGCCAGCAGCCAATTTCGTAGCGGGGGAGACACCGGGGAGCTGTTTTTT.

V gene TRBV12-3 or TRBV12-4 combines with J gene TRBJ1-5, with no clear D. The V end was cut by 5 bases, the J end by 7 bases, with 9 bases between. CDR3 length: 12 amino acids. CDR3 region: CASSAGKQPQHF. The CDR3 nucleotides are TGTGCCAGCAGTGCGGGGAAGCAGCCCCAGCATTTT.

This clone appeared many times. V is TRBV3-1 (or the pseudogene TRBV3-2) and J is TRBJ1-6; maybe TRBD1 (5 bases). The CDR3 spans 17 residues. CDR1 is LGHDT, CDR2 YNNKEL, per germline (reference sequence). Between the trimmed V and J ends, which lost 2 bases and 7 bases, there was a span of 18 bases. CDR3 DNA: TGTGCCAGCAGCCAAATACCCGGTTTAAGGGGAAATTCACCCCTCCACTTT. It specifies CASSQIPGLRGNSPLHF.

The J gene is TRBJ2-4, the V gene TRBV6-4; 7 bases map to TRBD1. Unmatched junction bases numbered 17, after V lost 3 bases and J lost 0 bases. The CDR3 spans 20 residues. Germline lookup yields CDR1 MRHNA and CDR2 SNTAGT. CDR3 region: CASSEPGQSGFELAKNIQYF. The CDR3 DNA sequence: TGTGCCAGCAGTGAACCGGGACAGTCCGGTTTTGAACTAGCCAAAAACATTCAGTACTTC.

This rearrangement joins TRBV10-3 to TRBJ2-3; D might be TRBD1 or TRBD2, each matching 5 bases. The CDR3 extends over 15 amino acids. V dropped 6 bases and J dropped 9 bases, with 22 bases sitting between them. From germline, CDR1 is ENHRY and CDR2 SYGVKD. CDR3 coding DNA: TGTGCCATCAGGAGGGGTTCATCCCCCCAGGACACGCAGTATTTT. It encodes CAIRRGSSPQDTQYF.

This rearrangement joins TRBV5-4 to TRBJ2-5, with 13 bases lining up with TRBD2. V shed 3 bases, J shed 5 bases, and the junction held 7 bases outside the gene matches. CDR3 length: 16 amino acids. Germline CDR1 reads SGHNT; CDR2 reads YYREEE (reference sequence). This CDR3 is CASSSGGLAGQETQYF. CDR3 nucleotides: TGTGCCAGCAGCTCGGGGGGACTAGCGGGGCAGGAGACCCAGTACTTC.

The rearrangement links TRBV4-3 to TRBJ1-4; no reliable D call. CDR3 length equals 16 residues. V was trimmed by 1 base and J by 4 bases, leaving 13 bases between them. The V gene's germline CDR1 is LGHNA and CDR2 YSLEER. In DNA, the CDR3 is TGCGCCAGCAGCCAAGGTCCTAAAGGACTTAATGAAAAACTGTTTTTT. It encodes CASSQGPKGLNEKLFF.

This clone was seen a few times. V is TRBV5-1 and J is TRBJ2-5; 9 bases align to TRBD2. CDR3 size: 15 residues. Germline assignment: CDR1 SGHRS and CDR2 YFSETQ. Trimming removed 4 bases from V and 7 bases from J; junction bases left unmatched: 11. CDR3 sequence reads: CASSRMGLAFGTQYF. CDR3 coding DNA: TGCGCCAGCAGCCGAATGGGACTAGCTTTCGGGACCCAGTACTTC.

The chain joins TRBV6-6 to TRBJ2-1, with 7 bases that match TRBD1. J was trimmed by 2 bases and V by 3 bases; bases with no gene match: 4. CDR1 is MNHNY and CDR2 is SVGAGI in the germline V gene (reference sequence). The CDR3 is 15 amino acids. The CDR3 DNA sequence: TGTGCCAGCAGTTATGGTCAGGGGGCCTACAATGAGCAGTTCTTC. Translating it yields CASSYGQGAYNEQFF.

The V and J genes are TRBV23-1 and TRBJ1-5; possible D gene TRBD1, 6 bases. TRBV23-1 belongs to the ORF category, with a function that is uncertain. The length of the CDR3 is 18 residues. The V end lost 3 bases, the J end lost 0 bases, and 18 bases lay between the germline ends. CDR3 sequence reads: CASSHPDRNPYSNQPQHF. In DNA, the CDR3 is TGCGCCAGCAGTCACCCCGACAGGAATCCTTATAGCAATCAGCCCCAGCATTTT.

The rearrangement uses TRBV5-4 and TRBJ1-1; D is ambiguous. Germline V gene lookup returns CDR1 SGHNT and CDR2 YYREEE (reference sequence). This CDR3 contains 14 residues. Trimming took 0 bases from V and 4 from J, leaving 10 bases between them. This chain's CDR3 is CASSLAMRPTEAFF. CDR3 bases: TGTGCCAGCAGCTTGGCAATGAGGCCCACTGAAGCTTTCTTT.

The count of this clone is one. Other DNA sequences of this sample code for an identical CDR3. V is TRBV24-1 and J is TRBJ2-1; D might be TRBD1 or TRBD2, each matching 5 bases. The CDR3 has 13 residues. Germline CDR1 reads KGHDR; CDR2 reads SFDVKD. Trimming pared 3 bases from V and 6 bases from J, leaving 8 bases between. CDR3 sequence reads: CATSDPGRNEQFF. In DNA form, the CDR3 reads TGTGCCACCAGTGATCCGGGGCGCAATGAGCAGTTCTTC.

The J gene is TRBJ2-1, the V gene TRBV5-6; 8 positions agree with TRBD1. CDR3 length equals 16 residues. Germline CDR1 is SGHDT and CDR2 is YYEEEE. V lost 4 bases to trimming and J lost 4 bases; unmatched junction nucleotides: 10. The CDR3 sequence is CASSTYRTGRYNEQFF. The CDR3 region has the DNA TGTGCCAGCAGCACCTATCGGACAGGGAGATACAATGAGCAGTTCTTC. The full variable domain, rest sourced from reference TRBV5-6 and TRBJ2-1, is DAGVTQSPTHLIKTRGQQVTLRCSPKSGHDTVSWYQQALGQGPQFIFQYYEEEERQRGNFPDRFSGHQFPNYSSELNVNALLLGDSALYLCASSTYRTGRYNEQFFGPGTRLTVL.

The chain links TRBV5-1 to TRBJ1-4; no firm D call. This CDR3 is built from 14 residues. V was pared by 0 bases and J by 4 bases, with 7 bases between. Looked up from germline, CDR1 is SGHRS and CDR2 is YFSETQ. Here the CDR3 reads CASSLGALNEKLFF. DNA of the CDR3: TGCGCCAGCAGCTTGGGAGCCCTTAATGAAAAACTGTTTTTT.

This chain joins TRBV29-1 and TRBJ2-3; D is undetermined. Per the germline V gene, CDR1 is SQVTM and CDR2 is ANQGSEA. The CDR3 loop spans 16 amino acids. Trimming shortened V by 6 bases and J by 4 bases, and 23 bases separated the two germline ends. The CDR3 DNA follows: TGCAGCGTCCAGTGGGCGATCCTCAACCCGGCAGATACGCAGTATTTT. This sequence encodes CSVQWAILNPADTQYF.

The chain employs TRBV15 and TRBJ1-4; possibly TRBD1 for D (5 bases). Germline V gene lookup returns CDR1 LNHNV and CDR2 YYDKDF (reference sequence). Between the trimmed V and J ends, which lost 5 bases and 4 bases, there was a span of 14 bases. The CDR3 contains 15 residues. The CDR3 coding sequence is TGTGCCACCAGCGCTATTCAGGGTGGTAATGAAAAACTGTTTTTT. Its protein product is CATSAIQGGNEKLFF.

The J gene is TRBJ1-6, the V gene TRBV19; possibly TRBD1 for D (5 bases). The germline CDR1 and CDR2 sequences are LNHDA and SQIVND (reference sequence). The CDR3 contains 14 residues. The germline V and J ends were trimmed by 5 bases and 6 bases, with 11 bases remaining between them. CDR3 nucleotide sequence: TGTGCCAGTAGTGGGACGTATGGTAATTCACCCCTCCACTTT. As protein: CASSGTYGNSPLHF.

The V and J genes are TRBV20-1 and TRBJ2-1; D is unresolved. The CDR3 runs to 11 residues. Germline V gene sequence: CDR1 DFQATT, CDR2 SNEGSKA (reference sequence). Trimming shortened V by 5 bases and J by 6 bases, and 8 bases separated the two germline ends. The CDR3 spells CSAPPSNEQFF. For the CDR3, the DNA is TGCAGTGCTCCCCCCTCCAATGAGCAGTTCTTC.

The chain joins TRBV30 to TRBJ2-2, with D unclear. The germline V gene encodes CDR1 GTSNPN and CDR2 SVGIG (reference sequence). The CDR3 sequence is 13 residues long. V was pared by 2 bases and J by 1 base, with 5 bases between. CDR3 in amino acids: CAWSQENTGELFF. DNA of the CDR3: TGTGCCTGGAGTCAGGAGAACACCGGGGAGCTGTTTTTT.